The T cell receptor beta chain described here comes from a study of blood T cells in healthy people across ages. Background on the study: About one barcoded beta molecule per two T cells was the capture yield of template switching. Study-wide points: Bulk PBMC profiling left naive and antigen-experienced comparisons inconclusive.

PCR was performed a second time for roughly 6 to 12 cycles using a sample-barcoded 5' primer and a J-beta primer mix. In TCRdb, the 5' RACE reads were re-called with MiXCR into one record per CDR3 protein. The repertoire has some 1,800,000 distinct CDR3 sequences, approximately 40% of them found once; the top ten carry 23%. Comments on this clonotype: Its antigen remains unknown.

This CDR3 contains 12 residues. V was shortened by 5 bases and J by 2 bases, with 9 bases between the two germline ends. The V gene's germline CDR1 is DFQATT and CDR2 SNEGSKA (reference sequence). Material: blood. The chain uses TRBV20-1 and TRBJ2-5; D gene ambiguous. The source is a human donor in good health. The CDR3, as DNA: TGCAGTGCTCTAACAGAACAAGAGACCCAGTACTTC. It specifies CSALTEQETQYF.